These 19 T cell receptor beta chains came from one sample sequenced in a study of siplizumab effects on memory and regulatory T cells. Assay: immunoSEQ multiplex PCR; the TCRdb copy retains only in-frame clones and omits some. The data hold about 99,000 clones, with 85% to 95% observed a single time. Material for sequencing was Tregs sorted from blood. The receptor set was obtained from a human donor in good health.

The chain recombines TRBV9 with TRBJ2-1, with a weak D call TRBD2 (5 bases). This CDR3 comprises 18 residues. CDR1 and CDR2 from the germline V gene are SGDLS and YYNGEE. The ends were cut back, 4 bases at V and 2 bases at J, with 22 bases in the middle. DNA of the CDR3: TGTGCCAGCAGCCCGAGGGAAAGGACTGGGGATGCCTACAATGAGCAGTTCTTC. It codes for CASSPRERTGDAYNEQFF.

This rearrangement joins TRBV7-9 to TRBJ2-7; 7 bases align to TRBD2. Trimming took 2 bases from V and 3 from J; bases not matched to a gene: 7. This CDR3 has 15 amino acids. Germline V gene sequence: CDR1 SEHNR, CDR2 FQNEAQ (reference sequence). The CDR3 loop is CASSLSGTIDYEQYF. The CDR3 region has the DNA TGTGCCAGCAGCTTATCCGGGACTATTGACTACGAGCAGTACTTC.

CDR3 region: CAISEFRGQGASSPLHF. Here the CDR3 DNA reads TGTGCCATCAGTGAGTTTCGAGGACAGGGGGCGAGTTCACCCCTCCACTTT. The J gene is TRBJ1-6, the V gene TRBV10-3; 11 bases fit TRBD1. The CDR3 has 17 amino acids. The V segment lost 1 base and the J segment 9 bases; nucleotides outside the gene matches: 8. Germline CDR1 is ENHRY and CDR2 is SYGVKD.

The chain is built from TRBV9 and TRBJ2-1, with D possibly being TRBD2 (6 bases). The V and J ends lost 4 bases and 0 bases respectively, with 11 bases between them. This CDR3 comprises 15 residues. Germline CDR1 and CDR2: SGDLS and YYNGEE. CDR3 nucleotide sequence: TGTGCCAGCAGCCCCCGGGACTTCTCCTACAATGAGCAGTTCTTC. It yields the protein CASSPRDFSYNEQFF.

Only one count was recorded for this clone. The rearrangement joins TRBV9 to TRBJ2-5; a possible D gene is TRBD2 (5 bases). Deletions cut 0 bases from V and 4 bases from J, with 16 bases between. This CDR3 region has 16 residues. From germline, CDR1 is SGDLS and CDR2 YYNGEE. In DNA, the CDR3 is TGTGCCAGCAGCGTAGATCGGGGTGGGATCGGAGAGACCCAGTACTTC. Protein product: CASSVDRGGIGETQYF. Based on the CDR3 plus reference TRBV9 and TRBJ2-5, the full variable domain is DSGVTQTPKHLITATGQRVTLRCSPRSGDLSVYWYQQSLDQGLQFLIQYYNGEERAKGNILERFSAQQFPDLHSELNLSSLELGDSALYFCASSVDRGGIGETQYFGPGTRLLVL.

The chain uses TRBV10-3 and TRBJ1-2; D is uncertain. Germline V lookup: CDR1 ENHRY, CDR2 SYGVKD. CDR3 length: 12 amino acids. V was trimmed by 5 bases and J by 4 bases, leaving 8 bases between them. DNA of the CDR3: TGTGCCATCAGTCCAACCTCCTATGGCTACACCTTC. It translates to CAISPTSYGYTF.

This rearrangement joins TRBV5-4 to TRBJ1-2; 9 nucleotides line up with TRBD1. V lost 3 bases and J lost 4; bases outside the gene matches: 13. The CDR3 is made up of 17 amino acids. The germline V gene has CDR1 SGHNT and CDR2 YYREEE (reference sequence). CDR3 in DNA: TGTGCCAGCAGCTCGTCCGACGGGACAGGGTGGGTCTATGGCTACACCTTC. Amino acid sequence: CASSSSDGTGWVYGYTF.

The CDR3: CASSRTSGLYNEQFF. The CDR3, as DNA: TGTGCCAGCAGCCGTACTAGCGGGCTCTACAATGAGCAGTTCTTC. The chain employs TRBV6-5 and TRBJ2-1, with 9 bases aligning to TRBD2. Germline-derived CDR1 and CDR2 are MNHEY and SVGAGI. Unmatched junction bases numbered 6, after V lost 6 bases and J lost 3 bases. The CDR3 totals 15 residues.

Note on this clone: Different DNA sequences within this sample yield the same CDR3. The chain joins TRBV20-1 to TRBJ2-7, with D possibly being TRBD1 or TRBD2 (5 bases each). Germline V gene lookup returns CDR1 DFQATT and CDR2 SNEGSKA (reference sequence). This CDR3 spans 11 amino acids. V lost 6 bases and J 4 bases, leaving 10 bases between the germline ends. The CDR3: CSAGGGYEQYF. CDR3 DNA sequence: TGCAGTGCGGGTGGGGGATACGAGCAGTACTTC.

CDR3 in amino acids: CASSSRGTYSGNTIYF. CDR3 DNA sequence: TGTGCCAGCAGTTCTCGCGGGACATACTCTGGAAACACCATATATTTT. The chain combines TRBV6-5 with TRBJ1-3, with TRBD1 as a possible D gene (6 bases). CDR3 length: 16 residues. Germline-derived CDR1 and CDR2 are MNHEY and SVGAGI. V was clipped by 4 bases and J by 0 bases, with 13 bases between them.

This chain connects TRBV7-8 to TRBJ1-6; 9 bases align to TRBD1. Trimming took 2 bases from V and 0 from J; bases not matched to a gene: 5. Per the germline V gene, CDR1 is SGHVS and CDR2 is FQNEAQ. This CDR3 region has 18 residues. In DNA form, the CDR3 reads TGTGCCAGCAGCTTAACGGGACAGGGCAGCTCCTATAATTCACCCCTCCACTTT. Translation gives CASSLTGQGSSYNSPLHF.

The chain uses TRBV27 and TRBJ2-7; D may correspond to TRBD1 or TRBD2 (5 bases each). V was cut by 5 bases and J by 3 bases, with 20 bases left in between. This CDR3 region has 16 residues. The germline CDR1 and CDR2 sequences are MNHEY and SMNVEV (reference sequence). The CDR3 DNA is TGTGCCAGCAGTCGACGGGACGGTAACAGACTCTACGAGCAGTACTTC. The encoded protein is CASSRRDGNRLYEQYF.

This chain joins TRBV2 and TRBJ2-7, with TRBD1 matching over 7 bases. V lost 7 bases, J lost 0 bases, and 6 bases stayed unmatched. The CDR3 totals 14 residues. Germline CDR1 SNHLY, CDR2 FYNNEI. The CDR3 reads CASTLDRSSYEQYF. The CDR3 DNA follows: TGTGCCAGCACGCTGGACAGGAGCTCCTACGAGCAGTACTTC.

The chain recombines TRBV4-1 with TRBJ1-4; tentative D call: TRBD1 (5 bases). Germline assignment: CDR1 MGHRA and CDR2 YSYEKL. V dropped 5 bases and J dropped 5 bases, with 12 bases sitting between them. CDR3 length equals 14 residues. Here the CDR3 reads CASSGRGLNEKLFF. As DNA, the CDR3 is TGCGCCAGCAGCGGAAGGGGCTTAAATGAAAAACTGTTTTTT.

The rearrangement links TRBV7-9 to TRBJ1-5; TRBD1 is a possible D gene (6 bases). The germline V gene has CDR1 SEHNR and CDR2 FQNEAQ (reference sequence). This CDR3 is built from 13 residues. The V end lost 5 bases, the J end lost 7 bases, and 12 bases lay between the germline ends. In nucleotides, the CDR3 is TGTGCCAGCAGCCTACAGGGAGGCCAGCCCCAGCATTTT. Translated: CASSLQGGQPQHF.

The J gene is TRBJ2-2, the V gene TRBV21-1. TRBV21-1 is marked as a pseudogene. The CDR3 spans 12 residues. The CDR3 nucleotides are TGTGCCAGCAGCACCAACACCGGGGAGCTGTTTTTT. Its translation is CASSTNTGELFF.

This clone has only a few counts. The rearrangement links TRBV30 to TRBJ2-1, with a possible D match to TRBD2 (5 bases). The germline V gene has CDR1 GTSNPN and CDR2 SVGIG (reference sequence). V lost 1 base and J lost 9, with 25 bases in between. This CDR3 has 17 amino acids. This CDR3 is CAWSAHQVARPAREQFF. CDR3 sequence (DNA): TGTGCCTGGAGTGCTCATCAGGTAGCGCGACCCGCGCGTGAGCAGTTCTTC.

The chain employs TRBV6-6 and TRBJ2-3, with 12 bases fitting TRBD2. The CDR3 is 15 amino acids. V was clipped by 6 bases and J by 8 bases; unmatched bases: 9. Germline values: CDR1 MNHNY, CDR2 SVGAGI (reference sequence). The CDR3 DNA sequence: TGTGCCAGCAGGCCACTAGCGGGGGGCCCTCCTACGCAGTATTTT. Translated: CASRPLAGGPPTQYF.

The chain uses TRBV5-1 and TRBJ2-1; 12 bases are shared with TRBD2. CDR3 length: 14 amino acids. Per germline, CDR1 SGHRS and CDR2 YFSETQ. J lost 8 bases, V lost 8 bases, and 8 bases had no gene match. The CDR3 DNA reads as TGCGCCAGTACTCAGGCTAGCGGGAGGGATGAGCAGTTCTTC. As protein: CASTQASGRDEQFF.